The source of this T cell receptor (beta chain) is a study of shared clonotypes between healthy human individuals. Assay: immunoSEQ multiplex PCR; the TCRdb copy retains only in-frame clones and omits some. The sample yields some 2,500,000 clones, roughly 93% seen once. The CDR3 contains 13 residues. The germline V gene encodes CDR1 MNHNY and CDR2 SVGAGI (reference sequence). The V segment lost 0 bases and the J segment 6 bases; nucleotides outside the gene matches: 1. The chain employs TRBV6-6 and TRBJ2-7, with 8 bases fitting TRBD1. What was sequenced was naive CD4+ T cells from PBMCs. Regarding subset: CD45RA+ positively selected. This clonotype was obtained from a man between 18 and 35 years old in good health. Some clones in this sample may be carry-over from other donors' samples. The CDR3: CASSYSTGGEQYF. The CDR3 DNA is TGTGCCAGCAGTTACTCCACAGGGGGCGAGCAGTACTTC.